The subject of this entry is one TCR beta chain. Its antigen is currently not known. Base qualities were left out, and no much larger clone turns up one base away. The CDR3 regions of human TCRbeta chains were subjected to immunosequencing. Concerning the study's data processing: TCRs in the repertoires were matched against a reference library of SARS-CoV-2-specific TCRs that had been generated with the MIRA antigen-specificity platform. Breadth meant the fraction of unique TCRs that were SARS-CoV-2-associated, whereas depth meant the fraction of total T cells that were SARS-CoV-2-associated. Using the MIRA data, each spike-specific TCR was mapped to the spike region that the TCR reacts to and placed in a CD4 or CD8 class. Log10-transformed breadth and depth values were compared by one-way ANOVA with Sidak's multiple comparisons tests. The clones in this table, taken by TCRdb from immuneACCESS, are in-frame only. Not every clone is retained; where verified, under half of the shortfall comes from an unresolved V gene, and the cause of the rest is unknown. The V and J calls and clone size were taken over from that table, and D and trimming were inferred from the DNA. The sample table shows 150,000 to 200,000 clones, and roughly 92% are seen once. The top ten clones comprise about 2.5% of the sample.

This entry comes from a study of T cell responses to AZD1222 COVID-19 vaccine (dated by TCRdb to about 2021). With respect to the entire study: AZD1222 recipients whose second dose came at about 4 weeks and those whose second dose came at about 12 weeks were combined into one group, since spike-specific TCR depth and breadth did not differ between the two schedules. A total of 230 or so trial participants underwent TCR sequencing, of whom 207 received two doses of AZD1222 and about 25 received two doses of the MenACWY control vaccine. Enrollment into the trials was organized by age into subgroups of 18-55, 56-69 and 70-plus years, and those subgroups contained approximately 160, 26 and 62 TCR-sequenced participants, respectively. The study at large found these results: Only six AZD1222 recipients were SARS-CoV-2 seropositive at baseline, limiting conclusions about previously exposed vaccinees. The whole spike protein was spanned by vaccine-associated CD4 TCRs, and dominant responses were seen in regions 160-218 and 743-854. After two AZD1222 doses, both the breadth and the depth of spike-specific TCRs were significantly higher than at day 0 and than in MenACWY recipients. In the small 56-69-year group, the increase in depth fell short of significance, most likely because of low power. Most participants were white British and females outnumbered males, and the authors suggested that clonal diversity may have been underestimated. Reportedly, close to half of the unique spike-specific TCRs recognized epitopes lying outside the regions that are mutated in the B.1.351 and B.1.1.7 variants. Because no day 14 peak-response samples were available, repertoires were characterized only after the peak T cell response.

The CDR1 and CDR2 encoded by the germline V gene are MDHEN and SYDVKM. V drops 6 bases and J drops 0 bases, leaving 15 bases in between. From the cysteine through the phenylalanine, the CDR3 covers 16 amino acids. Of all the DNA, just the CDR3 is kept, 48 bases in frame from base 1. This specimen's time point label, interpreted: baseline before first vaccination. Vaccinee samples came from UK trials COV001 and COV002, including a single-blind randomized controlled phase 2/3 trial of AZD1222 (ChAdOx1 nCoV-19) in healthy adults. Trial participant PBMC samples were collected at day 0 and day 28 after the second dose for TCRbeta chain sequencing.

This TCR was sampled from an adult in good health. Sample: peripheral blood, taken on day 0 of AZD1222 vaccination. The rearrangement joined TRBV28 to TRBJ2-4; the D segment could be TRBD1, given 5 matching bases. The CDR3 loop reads CASRGAELLAKNIQYF. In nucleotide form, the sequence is TGTGCCAGCAGAGGGGCAGAACTATTAGCCAAAAACATTCAGTACTTC.